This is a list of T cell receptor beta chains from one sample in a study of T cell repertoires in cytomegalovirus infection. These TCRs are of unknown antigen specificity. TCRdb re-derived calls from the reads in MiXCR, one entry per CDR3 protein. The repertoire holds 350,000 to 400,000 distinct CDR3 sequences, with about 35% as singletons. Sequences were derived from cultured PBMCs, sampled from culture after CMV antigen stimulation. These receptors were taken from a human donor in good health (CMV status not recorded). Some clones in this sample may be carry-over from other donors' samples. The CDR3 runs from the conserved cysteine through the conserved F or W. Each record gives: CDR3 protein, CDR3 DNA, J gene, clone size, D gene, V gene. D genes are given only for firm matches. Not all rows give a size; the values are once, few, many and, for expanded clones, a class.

CASSFVPRELHF | TGTGCCAGCAGTTTCGTTCCGCGGGAGTTGCACTTC | TRBJ2-7 | . | TRBD2 | TRBV12-3/TRBV12-4
CASSYGAYNYGYTF | TGTGCCAGCAGTTATGGAGCTTATAACTATGGCTACACCTTC | TRBJ1-2 | . | . | TRBV6-5
CSARPAGGGRETQYF | TGCAGTGCCCGACCAGCGGGAGGTGGCAGGGAGACCCAGTACTTC | TRBJ2-5 | many | TRBD2 | TRBV20-1
CASALAGGYDQFF | TGTGCCAGCGCCTTAGCGGGAGGGTATGACCAGTTCTTC | TRBJ2-1 | . | TRBD2 | TRBV12-3/TRBV12-4
CASGRGLAMWDEQFF | TGTGCCAGCGGCAGGGGACTAGCGATGTGGGATGAGCAGTTCTTC | TRBJ2-1 | . | TRBD2 | TRBV7-9
CASKISGLADNEQFF | TGTGCCAGCAAAATTTCGGGACTAGCGGACAATGAGCAGTTCTTC | TRBJ2-1 | few | TRBD2 | TRBV6-6
CSASRLAGRYEQYF | TGCAGTGCTAGCCGACTAGCGGGGAGGTACGAGCAGTACTTC | TRBJ2-7 | . | TRBD2 | TRBV20-1
CASSMGQGAQPQHF | TGTGCCAGTAGTATGGGACAGGGGGCCCAGCCCCAGCATTTT | TRBJ1-5 | . | TRBD1 | TRBV19
CASSLQGSYEQFF | TGTGCCAGCAGCTTACAGGGGAGCTATGAGCAGTTCTTC | TRBJ2-1 | . | . | TRBV7-4
CASSQNIQGTTGNTIYF | TGCGCCAGCAGCCAGAACATACAGGGGACAACTGGAAACACCATATATTTT | TRBJ1-3 | few | TRBD1 | TRBV4-3
CASSLGRLAGGSTDTQYF | TGTGCCAGCAGTTTAGGGCGTCTAGCGGGAGGGAGCACAGATACGCAGTATTTT | TRBJ2-3 | few | TRBD2 | TRBV12-3/TRBV12-4
CASSIVSGWGNQPQHF | TGTGCCAGTAGTATAGTTTCTGGCTGGGGCAATCAGCCCCAGCATTTT | TRBJ1-5 | . | . | TRBV19
CASSFGTSGYEQYF | TGTGCCAGCAGCTTCGGGACTAGCGGCTACGAGCAGTACTTC | TRBJ2-7 | . | TRBD2 | TRBV4-2
CAWRKLAGYNEQFF | TGTGCCTGGAGAAAACTAGCGGGTTACAATGAGCAGTTCTTC | TRBJ2-1 | . | TRBD2 | TRBV30
CASSYYSNSPLHF | TGTGCCAGCAGTTACTACAGCAATTCACCCCTCCACTTT | TRBJ1-6 | . | . | TRBV6-2/TRBV6-3
CASSQDFAGNQPQHF | TGCGCCAGCAGCCAAGATTTTGCAGGCAATCAGCCCCAGCATTTT | TRBJ1-5 | . | . | TRBV4-3
CAGARGSQMAFF | TGTGCCGGGGCCCGTGGTTCGCAGATGGCTTTCTTT | TRBJ1-1 | . | . | TRBV6-1
CASNKWGEDTQYF | TGTGCCAGCAACAAGTGGGGAGAAGATACGCAGTATTTT | TRBJ2-3 | . | . | TRBV12-3/TRBV12-4
CATSDSQGWGEKLFF | TGTGCCACCAGTGATTCCCAGGGTTGGGGCGAAAAACTGTTTTTT | TRBJ1-4 | . | . | TRBV24-1
CASSFAHYSTGLTNERLFF | TGTGCCAGCAGCTTCGCACACTATTCGACAGGGCTAACTAATGAAAGACTGTTTTTT | TRBJ1-4 | . | TRBD1 | TRBV11-3
CASSQDRAGPEGLTGELFF | TGTGCCAGCAGCCAAGATCGAGCGGGACCCGAGGGGCTAACCGGGGAGCTGTTTTTT | TRBJ2-2 | few | TRBD2 | TRBV4-2
CASSLGLAGVGGTDTQYF | TGTGCCAGCAGCCTGGGACTAGCGGGAGTAGGCGGCACAGATACGCAGTATTTT | TRBJ2-3 | few | TRBD2 | TRBV4-1
CASSEGTGGKYGYTF | TGTGCCAGCAGCGAAGGGACAGGGGGCAAGTATGGCTACACCTTC | TRBJ1-2 | . | TRBD1 | TRBV7-3
CASSELGGRQFF | TGTGCCAGCAGTGAACTGGGGGGAAGGCAGTTCTTC | TRBJ2-1 | . | . | TRBV7-3